The 21 T cell receptor beta chains presented below share a single source sample, sequenced in a study of T cell responses to AZD1222 COVID-19 vaccine. The repertoire was sequenced with immunoSEQ multiplex PCR; TCRdb's copy has only in-frame clones and lacks some. The data contain 150,000 to 200,000 clones, 85% to 95% of them singletons. Sequenced material: peripheral blood, taken on day 0 of AZD1222 vaccination. These receptors came from an adult in good health.

CDR3 in amino acids: CASRTDTISYEQYF. The CDR3 region has the DNA TGTGCCAGCAGGACTGACACGATTTCCTACGAGCAGTACTTC. The V gene is TRBV6-5, the J gene TRBJ2-7; D gene uncertain. This CDR3 is built from 14 residues. V was cut by 6 bases and J by 1 base, with 13 bases left in between. Germline CDR1 and CDR2: MNHEY and SVGAGI.

The V call is TRBV6-5, the J call TRBJ2-3; a possible D gene is TRBD2 (5 bases). CDR1 is MNHEY, CDR2 SVGAGI, per germline. V was shortened by 0 bases and J by 0 bases, with 10 bases between the two germline ends. The CDR3 has 16 residues. The CDR3 loop reads CASSYSSGESTDTQYF. CDR3 nucleotides: TGTGCCAGCAGTTACTCGTCCGGGGAAAGCACAGATACGCAGTATTTT.

This chain connects TRBV10-1 to TRBJ2-1; D is ambiguous. The CDR3 totals 15 residues. The germline V and J ends were trimmed by 0 bases and 0 bases, with 6 bases remaining between them. CDR1 and CDR2 (germline): WNHNN, SYGVQD (reference sequence). This chain's CDR3 is CASSESTGSYNEQFF. Written as DNA, the CDR3 is TGCGCCAGCAGTGAGTCGACTGGCTCCTACAATGAGCAGTTCTTC.

The rearrangement links TRBV18 to TRBJ1-3, with 7 bases that match TRBD1. After removal of 2 bases from V and 4 bases from J, the junction contained 2 bases not matched to a gene. The CDR3 spans 14 residues. Germline V gene lookup returns CDR1 KGHSH and CDR2 LQKENI. The CDR3 bases are TGTGCCAGCTCACCAGGGACAGAAGGAAACACCATATATTTT. Translated: CASSPGTEGNTIYF.

The V gene is TRBV27, the J gene TRBJ2-2; 10 bases are a match to TRBD1. The germline V gene encodes CDR1 MNHEY and CDR2 SMNVEV (reference sequence). V was pared by 3 bases and J by 4 bases, with 5 bases of the junction left unmatched. The CDR3 is 16 amino acids. CDR3 amino acids: CASSFRGQGTTGELFF. CDR3 coding DNA: TGTGCCAGCAGTTTCAGGGGACAGGGGACCACCGGGGAGCTGTTTTTT.

The chain couples TRBV15 to TRBJ2-1; TRBD2 is a possible D gene (6 bases). The CDR3 is made up of 16 amino acids. The V gene's germline CDR1 is LNHNV and CDR2 YYDKDF (reference sequence). V lost 6 bases, J lost 9 bases, and 24 bases lay in between. Here the CDR3 DNA reads TGTGCCACCAGACCATGGACTACCTCGGAGAGCGGTGAGCAGTTCTTC. This encodes CATRPWTTSESGEQFF.

The gene calls are TRBV7-9 and TRBJ1-5; maybe TRBD1 (6 bases). CDR3 size: 13 residues. V was pared by 5 bases and J by 5 bases, with 10 bases between. In germline, CDR1 is SEHNR, CDR2 FQNEAQ (reference sequence). CDR3 in amino acids: CASSRTEDQPQHF. In DNA form, the CDR3 reads TGTGCCAGCAGCCGGACAGAGGATCAGCCCCAGCATTTT.

The J gene is TRBJ1-4, the V gene TRBV7-9, with D tentatively TRBD1 (5 bases). Trimming removed 3 bases from V and 0 bases from J, with 14 bases in between. From germline, CDR1 is SEHNR and CDR2 FQNEAQ (reference sequence). The CDR3 totals 17 residues. CDR3 region: CASSFVGASATNEKLFF. CDR3 bases: TGTGCCAGCAGCTTCGTAGGGGCATCCGCAACTAATGAAAAACTGTTTTTT. Variable domain in full (rest from reference TRBV7-9 and TRBJ1-4): DTGVSQNPRHKITKRGQNVTFRCDPISEHNRLYWYRQTLGQGPEFLTYFQNEAQLEKSRLLSDRFSAERPKGSFSTLEIQRTEQGDSAMYLCASSFVGASATNEKLFFGSGTQLSVL.

The J gene is TRBJ2-7, the V gene TRBV19; D gene ambiguous. Looked up from germline, CDR1 is LNHDA and CDR2 is SQIVND (reference sequence). This CDR3 region has 13 residues. V was pared by 6 bases and J by 2 bases, with 11 bases between. In nucleotides, the CDR3 is TGTGCCAGTAGCGAAAAGGGAACCTACGAGCAGTACTTC. Translating gives CASSEKGTYEQYF.

This chain links TRBV6-2 or TRBV6-3 with TRBJ2-7, with a possible D match to TRBD2 (5 bases). The V gene's germline CDR1 is MNHEY and CDR2 SVGEGT. The CDR3 has 16 residues. V lost 6 bases, J lost 1 base, and 19 bases lay in between. The CDR3 protein is CASSPTSAERSYEQYF. DNA for the CDR3: TGTGCCAGCAGCCCTACCTCGGCCGAGCGGTCCTACGAGCAGTACTTC.

The rearrangement uses TRBV5-5 and TRBJ1-6, with D hard to call. The V end was cut by 1 base, the J end by 7 bases, with 9 bases between. The V gene's germline CDR1 is SGHKS and CDR2 YYEKEE (reference sequence). The CDR3 consists of 14 residues. CDR3 protein: CASSLWVQNSPLHF. Here the CDR3 DNA reads TGTGCCAGCAGCTTGTGGGTCCAAAATTCACCCCTCCACTTT.

The chain is built from TRBV6-5 and TRBJ2-7; D may match TRBD1 or TRBD2 (5 bases each). The CDR3 length is 11 residues. V was cut by 2 bases and J by 6 bases, with 5 bases left in between. Per the germline V gene, CDR1 is MNHEY and CDR2 is SVGAGI. CDR3 coding DNA: TGTGCCAGCAGTTACGGGGGCGAGCAGTACTTC. Translated, it gives CASSYGGEQYF.

V usage is TRBV7-9 and J usage is TRBJ1-5, with D possibly being TRBD1 (5 bases). Germline lookup yields CDR1 SEHNR and CDR2 FQNEAQ (reference sequence). Trimming cost V 5 bases and J 0 bases, with 14 bases left between them. The CDR3 spans 16 residues. The CDR3 sequence is CASSLWDGYSNQPQHF. The DNA of the CDR3 is TGTGCCAGCAGCCTATGGGACGGATATAGCAATCAGCCCCAGCATTTT.

V usage is TRBV9 and J usage is TRBJ2-3; D uncertain. The CDR3 is 12 amino acids. V lost 3 bases and J lost 2, with 4 bases in between. Germline CDR1 and CDR2: SGDLS and YYNGEE. CDR3 residues: CASSGLTDTQYF. For the CDR3, the DNA is TGTGCCAGCAGCGGACTCACAGATACGCAGTATTTT. The whole variable domain, filled in from reference TRBV9 and TRBJ2-3, reads DSGVTQTPKHLITATGQRVTLRCSPRSGDLSVYWYQQSLDQGLQFLIQYYNGEERAKGNILERFSAQQFPDLHSELNLSSLELGDSALYFCASSGLTDTQYFGPGTRLTVL.

This clone was found a few times. The genes are TRBV19 and TRBJ1-1, with 7 bases lining up with TRBD1. The junction had 6 bases not matched to a gene; V was cut back by 0 bases and J by 5 bases. The CDR3 runs to 15 residues. CDR1 LNHDA and CDR2 SQIVND come from the germline V gene (reference sequence). CDR3 protein: CASSIDLSRGTEAFF. Here the CDR3 DNA reads TGTGCCAGTAGTATAGATCTAAGCAGGGGGACTGAAGCTTTCTTT.

Remarks on this clone: Germline and junction disagree at one end, which may indicate a read error. This chain links TRBV30 with TRBJ1-2, with 7 bases that match TRBD1. There are 13 residues in the CDR3. CDR1 and CDR2 from the germline V gene are GTSNPN and SVGIG (reference sequence). CDR3 DNA: TGTGCCGGGAGACAGGGAACCAACTATGGCTACACCTTC. It encodes CAGRQGTNYGYTF.

The V gene is TRBV6-5, the J gene TRBJ1-1; D is possibly TRBD1 (6 bases). The germline V and J ends were trimmed by 5 bases and 1 base, with 8 bases remaining between them. This CDR3 has 13 residues. Germline V gives CDR1 MNHEY, CDR2 SVGAGI. The CDR3 nucleotides read TGTGCCAGCAGTAGGACAGAGAACACTGAAGCTTTCTTT. Translating it yields CASSRTENTEAFF.

The chain joins TRBV19 to TRBJ2-5, with TRBD2 matching 10 bases. The V gene's germline CDR1 is LNHDA and CDR2 SQIVND (reference sequence). The V and J ends lost 2 bases and 1 base, in that order; junction bases with no gene match: 10. CDR3 size: 18 residues. The chain's CDR3 is CASSISGLAGVRQETQYF. The CDR3, as DNA: TGTGCCAGTAGTATAAGCGGGCTAGCGGGAGTCCGCCAAGAGACCCAGTACTTC.

The rearrangement uses TRBV7-8 and TRBJ1-4; D is unclear. V gave up 5 bases and J gave up 7 bases, with 11 bases separating them. Germline V gene sequence: CDR1 SGHVS, CDR2 FQNEAQ. The CDR3 spans 13 residues. CDR3 DNA sequence: TGTGCCAGCAGCCAAGGGTTGGGTGAAAAACTGTTTTTT. This codes for CASSQGLGEKLFF.

The CDR3 nucleotides read TGTGCCAGCTCCTGGGAGGGAGAGGGCAATCAGCCCCAGCATTTT. Its translation: CASSWEGEGNQPQHF. The rearrangement uses TRBV5-5 and TRBJ1-5; D gene uncertain. The germline V gene has CDR1 SGHKS and CDR2 YYEKEE (reference sequence). This CDR3 has 15 residues. Trimming left V 7 bases short and J 2 bases short, with 16 bases between.

This sequence joins TRBV5-6 and TRBJ1-2; TRBD1 agrees at 7 bases. The CDR3 is made up of 16 amino acids. Germline V gene data show CDR1 as SGHDT and CDR2 as YYEEEE. J lost 5 bases, V lost 2 bases, and 12 bases had no gene match. For the CDR3, the DNA is TGTGCCAGCAGCTTCAGGGGGATTCAGCTAGGGTATGGCTACACCTTC. Translating it yields CASSFRGIQLGYGYTF.